This T cell receptor beta chain is from a study of T cells in localized non-small cell lung cancer. V lost 10 bases, J lost 5 bases, and 11 bases lay in between. Per germline, CDR1 ENHRY and CDR2 SYGVKD. The CDR3 spans 12 residues. Comments on this clone: Antigen unknown.

Notes on the study in general: Elevated circulating T cell density in blood was associated with longer overall survival. Across samples, adjacent lung featured a median around 57 of the top 100 tumor clones.

Profiling relied on immunoSEQ multiplex PCR, and the TCRdb table lists in-frame clones only, not all of them. The sample lists 35,000 to 50,000 clones, 70% to 80% seen once, with less than 35% in the top ten. The chain carries TRBV10-3 and TRBJ1-4; TRBD1 might be the D (6 bases). Sequencing was performed on PBMCs, taken before any cancer treatment. The sequence was obtained from a woman aged 40-69 years with stage II squamous cell lung carcinoma. The CDR3 here is CASGTQNEKLFF. In DNA, the CDR3 is TGTGCCAGCGGGACACAAAATGAAAAACTGTTTTTT.